One and the same sample provided the 21 T cell receptor beta chains below, sequenced in a study of blood T cell repertoires in COVID-19. Produced via immunoSEQ multiplex PCR; TCRdb's table is partial and in-frame only. The sample shows approximately 470,000 clones, 87% of them seen only once. The sequencing sample was made of PBMCs or T cells enriched from blood (not recorded which). These receptors originate from a young woman who had recovered from COVID-19.

This clone was counted once. This chain uses TRBV4-1 with TRBJ1-1; 8 bases line up with TRBD1. V gave up 6 bases and J gave up 6 bases; unmatched junction bases: 6. This CDR3 has 13 residues. Germline-derived CDR1 and CDR2 are MGHRA and YSYEKL. The CDR3 region is CASSVQGAAEAFF. The CDR3 DNA is TGCGCCAGCAGTGTGCAGGGGGCTGCTGAAGCTTTCTTT.

This chain uses TRBV15 with TRBJ2-7; 9 nucleotides align to TRBD1. V trimming: 5 bases; J trimming: 4 bases; junction bases outside the gene matches: 6. The V gene's germline CDR1 is LNHNV and CDR2 YYDKDF (reference sequence). This CDR3 region has 14 residues. CDR3 sequence reads: CATSRRTGEYEQYF. DNA of the CDR3: TGTGCCACCAGCCGCCGGACAGGGGAGTACGAGCAGTACTTC. Full variable domain (rest looked up from reference TRBV15 and TRBJ2-7): DAMVIQNPRYQVTQFGKPVTLSCSQTLNHNVMYWYQQKSSQAPKLLFHYYDKDFNNEADTPDNFQSRRPNTSFCFLDIRSPGLGDTAMYLCATSRRTGEYEQYFGPGTRLTVT.

In this sample, this clone turned up once. The V gene is TRBV5-1, the J gene TRBJ2-3; 7 bases agree with TRBD1. Germline CDR1 reads SGHRS; CDR2 reads YFSETQ. V was pared by 4 bases and J by 1 base, with 6 bases of the junction left unmatched. CDR3 length: 15 amino acids. CDR3 sequence reads: CASSVGTARTDTQYF. The CDR3 region has the DNA TGCGCCAGCAGCGTCGGGACAGCCCGCACAGATACGCAGTATTTT.

The chain is built from TRBV30 and TRBJ1-2, with TRBD1 matching 7 bases. Germline assignment: CDR1 GTSNPN and CDR2 SVGIG (reference sequence). The CDR3 spans 14 residues. Trimming took 5 bases from V and 7 from J; bases not matched to a gene: 13. CDR3 region: CAWVRRQGDSGYTF. DNA of the CDR3: TGTGCCTGGGTACGAAGACAGGGTGATTCTGGCTACACCTTC.

This clone has only one observation. The chain combines TRBV20-1 with TRBJ1-2; D is perhaps TRBD1 (5 bases). This CDR3 comprises 11 residues. The germline CDR1 and CDR2 sequences are DFQATT and SNEGSKA (reference sequence). The chain's CDR3 is CTGSAGDGYTF. The CDR3 DNA is TGCACTGGGTCGGCGGGGGATGGCTACACCTTC.

The chain is built from TRBV2 and TRBJ2-2; TRBD1 matches at 8 bases. Unmatched junction bases numbered 3, after V lost 4 bases and J lost 5 bases. The CDR3 runs to 14 residues. Germline CDR1 and CDR2: SNHLY and FYNNEI. The CDR3 coding sequence is TGTGCCAGCAGTGTAAACAGGGGGACCGGGGAGCTGTTTTTT. Protein sequence: CASSVNRGTGELFF.

The chain combines TRBV27 with TRBJ2-3; 7 nucleotides agree with TRBD2. CDR1 is MNHEY and CDR2 is SMNVEV in the germline V gene (reference sequence). There are 14 residues in the CDR3. Losses at the gene ends were 8 bases for V and 3 bases for J; bases not matched to a gene: 8. CDR3 region: CASHRAGQTDTQYF. The CDR3, as DNA: TGTGCCAGCCATAGAGCGGGGCAGACAGATACGCAGTATTTT.

The chain links TRBV5-1 to TRBJ2-2; D gene uncertain. The CDR3 is 15 residues long. V lost 0 bases to trimming and J lost 1 base, with 7 bases between them. Germline CDR1 SGHRS, CDR2 YFSETQ. CDR3 DNA sequence: TGCGCCAGCAGCTTGGTCAGTGAGAACACCGGGGAGCTGTTTTTT. Translated: CASSLVSENTGELFF.

This clone has a single count. This chain uses TRBV10-2 with TRBJ1-2; 9 nucleotides match TRBD1. The CDR3 sequence is 14 residues long. After removal of 5 bases from V and 5 bases from J, the junction contained 6 bases not matched to a gene. Germline V lookup: CDR1 WSHSY, CDR2 SAAADI. Here the CDR3 reads CASSPSGTGYGYTF. CDR3 sequence (DNA): TGCGCCAGCAGTCCCTCCGGGACAGGGTATGGCTACACCTTC.

This chain links TRBV6-5 with TRBJ2-3, with 10 bases that match TRBD1. Germline CDR1 and CDR2: MNHEY and SVGAGI. V was pared by 2 bases and J by 0 bases, with 2 bases of the junction left unmatched. This CDR3 region has 16 residues. CDR3 in DNA: TGTGCCAGCAGTTACCGGGACAGGGGAAGCACAGATACGCAGTATTTT. Its protein product is CASSYRDRGSTDTQYF.

The gene calls are TRBV28 and TRBJ2-5; 8 positions agree with TRBD1. Germline-derived CDR1 and CDR2 are MDHEN and SYDVKM. The CDR3 runs to 13 residues. V was clipped by 7 bases and J by 3 bases; unmatched bases: 4. The CDR3: CASTETGEETQYF. CDR3 nucleotide sequence: TGTGCCAGCACCGAGACAGGGGAAGAGACCCAGTACTTC.

V and J are TRBV28 and TRBJ1-6; TRBD1 might be the D (5 bases). CDR3 length: 14 amino acids. Germline CDR1 MDHEN, CDR2 SYDVKM. V was clipped by 3 bases and J by 9 bases, with 12 bases between them. The CDR3 protein is CASSLGGRSSPLHF. In DNA form, the CDR3 reads TGTGCCAGCAGTTTGGGGGGTAGGAGTTCACCCCTCCACTTT.

The chain joins TRBV6-5 to TRBJ2-7; 11 nucleotides line up with TRBD2. Germline-derived CDR1 and CDR2 are MNHEY and SVGAGI. This CDR3 is 15 amino acids long. Germline trimming cut 6 bases from V and 2 bases from J; bases unmatched to any gene: 6. CDR3 bases: TGTGCCAGCAGCCTCGGGACTAGCGGAACCTACGAGCAGTACTTC. Its protein product is CASSLGTSGTYEQYF.

The genes are TRBV28 and TRBJ1-2; D might be TRBD1 (6 bases). Germline CDR1 is MDHEN and CDR2 is SYDVKM. V was cut by 2 bases and J by 4 bases, with 14 bases left in between. The length of the CDR3 is 15 residues. Here the CDR3 DNA reads TGTGCCAGCAGTTTAACGAGGACAGCCTCCTATGGCTACACCTTC. This translates into CASSLTRTASYGYTF.

The chain links TRBV2 to TRBJ1-2; 7 nucleotides line up with TRBD1. This CDR3 contains 14 residues. V shed 6 bases and J 8 bases; nucleotides not matched to a gene: 12. Per the germline V gene, CDR1 is SNHLY and CDR2 is FYNNEI. The CDR3 sequence is CASRADREVEGYTF. CDR3 nucleotide sequence: TGTGCCAGCAGGGCCGACAGGGAAGTAGAGGGCTACACCTTC. Supplemented by reference TRBV2 and TRBJ1-2, the full variable domain reads EPEVTQTPSHQVTQMGQEVILRCVPISNHLYFYWYRQILGQKVEFLVSFYNNEISEKSEIFDDQFSVERPDGSNFTLKIRSTKLEDSAMYFCASRADREVEGYTFGSGTRLTVV.

J is TRBJ1-1 and V is TRBV5-1, with D possibly matching TRBD1 (5 bases). The V gene lost 4 bases and the J gene lost 0 bases, with 13 bases spanning the gap. CDR1 and CDR2 (germline): SGHRS, YFSETQ. The CDR3 runs 15 residues. The CDR3 DNA reads TGCGCCAGCAGCCCCAGGGTTGATATGAACACTGAAGCTTTCTTT. Its translation: CASSPRVDMNTEAFF.

V is TRBV18 and J is TRBJ1-4; D perhaps matches TRBD1 (5 bases). Deletions cut 2 bases from V and 8 bases from J, with 15 bases between. Germline loops: CDR1 KGHSH, CDR2 LQKENI. This CDR3 is 15 amino acids long. The CDR3 is CASSPNSDSSEKLFF. CDR3 coding DNA: TGTGCCAGCTCACCAAATTCCGACAGTTCGGAAAAACTGTTTTTT.

Of note for this clone: The sample carries other DNA sequences with the same CDR3. The chain has TRBV2 and TRBJ2-5; D is uncertain. Trimming stripped 4 bases from V and 3 bases from J, with 3 bases between. This CDR3 comprises 11 residues. Germline CDR1 SNHLY, CDR2 FYNNEI. The CDR3 is CASSVKETQYF. The CDR3 DNA follows: TGTGCCAGCAGTGTTAAAGAGACCCAGTACTTC.

V is TRBV6-5 and J is TRBJ1-4, with D uncertain. V lost 11 bases, J lost 2 bases, and 6 bases lay in between. The CDR3 is made up of 11 amino acids. The germline CDR1 and CDR2 sequences are MNHEY and SVGAGI. The CDR3 region is CAPVTNEKLFF. CDR3 DNA: TGTGCCCCCGTCACTAATGAAAAACTGTTTTTT.

This clone was seen only once. The chain carries TRBV7-8 and TRBJ1-1; TRBD1 matches at 12 bases. This CDR3 has 16 residues. The V and J ends lost 4 bases and 4 bases, in that order; junction bases with no gene match: 7. The germline CDR1 and CDR2 sequences are SGHVS and FQNEAQ. CDR3 in amino acids: CASSSTGTGGFTEAFF. The CDR3 nucleotides are TGTGCCAGCAGCTCTACCGGGACAGGGGGCTTCACTGAAGCTTTCTTT.

The chain has TRBV20-1 and TRBJ2-7; D remains unclear. Germline CDR1 DFQATT, CDR2 SNEGSKA (reference sequence). This CDR3 has 10 amino acids. V was pared by 0 bases and J by 7 bases, with 4 bases between. The CDR3 loop is CSARDMEQYF. CDR3 nucleotides: TGCAGTGCTAGAGACATGGAGCAGTACTTC.